This T cell receptor (beta chain) was recorded in a study of T cell responses to AZD1222 COVID-19 vaccine. Whole-study results and caveats: In the spike-specific TCR repertoire, nearly half reportedly target unmutated variant regions. Every sample of the repertoires postdated the peak T cell response. Clonal diversity was possibly underestimated; the donors were predominantly white British and more often female. Spike-specific TCR breadth and depth rose after two AZD1222 doses.

Here immunoSEQ multiplex PCR was the method, and the copy in TCRdb shows in-frame clones only, minus some. The sample contains about 120,000 clones, about 90% of which appear only once. V was shortened by 8 bases and J by 5 bases, with 9 bases between the two germline ends. Germline lookup yields CDR1 MGHRA and CDR2 YSYEKL. The CDR3 runs to 12 residues. On this clone: Antigen: not known.

The sample was peripheral blood, taken on day 0 of AZD1222 vaccination. This rearrangement joins TRBV4-1 to TRBJ2-2, with a weak D call TRBD1 (5 bases). The TCR originated in an adult in good health. The CDR3 sequence: CASLDRTGELFF. The CDR3 bases are TGCGCCAGCCTTGACAGAACCGGGGAGCTGTTTTTT.